The 14 T cell receptor beta chains below were found in one sample sequenced in a study of OX40 agonist ivuxolimab in advanced cancers. The library was made by the immunoSEQ multiplex PCR assay. Drawn from immuneACCESS, this table holds only the in-frame rearrangements with V and J called that TCRdb kept. Clones are partly lost; checked studies trace under half to an unresolved V gene and leave the rest unexplained. The sample table lists approximately 60,000 clones, roughly 84% of them with a count of one. The biggest ten clones account for 2% to 3% of the sample. Here the sequenced sample was CD4+ or CD8+ T cells sorted from blood, taken in a trial of the OX40 agonist ivuxolimab. These receptor sequences come from an adult with an advanced solid tumor such as melanoma, head and neck, liver or kidney cancer.

The rearrangement links TRBV11-3 to TRBJ1-3; D possibly corresponds to TRBD1 (5 bases). CDR3 size: 16 residues. The germline V gene has CDR1 SGHNT and CDR2 YENEEA. V lost 5 bases and J 4 bases, leaving 18 bases between the germline ends. CDR3 nucleotide sequence: TGTGCCAGCAGCCCCTGGGACGGGGCGCCGGGAAACACCATATATTTT. Its translation: CASSPWDGAPGNTIYF. The complete variable domain, with remaining parts taken from reference TRBV11-3 and TRBJ1-3, reads EAGVVQSPRYKIIEKKQPVAFWCNPISGHNTLYWYLQNLGQGPELLIRYENEEAVDDSQLPKDRFSAERLKGVDSTLKIQPAELGDSAVYLCASSPWDGAPGNTIYFGEGSWLTVV.

The chain links TRBV29-1 to TRBJ2-6; possible D gene TRBD2, 6 bases. The CDR3 consists of 15 residues. Germline loops: CDR1 SQVTM, CDR2 ANQGSEA. Trimming stripped 6 bases from V and 2 bases from J, with 14 bases between. The CDR3 spells CSVTGVRTGANVLTF. DNA of the CDR3: TGCAGCGTAACGGGAGTGAGGACTGGGGCCAACGTCCTGACTTTC.

The V call is TRBV30, the J call TRBJ1-4, with 7 bases lining up with TRBD1. The V gene end was trimmed by 4 bases and the J gene end by 2 bases; junction bases not matched to a gene: 13. This CDR3 region has 17 residues. Germline V lookup: CDR1 GTSNPN, CDR2 SVGIG (reference sequence). CDR3 protein: CAWTAGGLLGTNEKLFF. In DNA form, the CDR3 reads TGTGCCTGGACTGCAGGGGGACTCCTTGGGACTAATGAAAAACTGTTTTTT.

CDR3 in amino acids: CASSIAGADYEQYF. CDR3 nucleotides: TGTGCCAGCAGCATTGCGGGGGCAGACTACGAGCAGTACTTC. The chain couples TRBV9 to TRBJ2-7; a possible D gene is TRBD2 (7 bases). This CDR3 region has 14 residues. Germline CDR1 and CDR2: SGDLS and YYNGEE. Trimming took off 4 bases at V and 3 bases at J, with 14 bases between the two ends.

The chain uses TRBV18 and TRBJ1-2, with 9 bases identical to TRBD1. This CDR3 contains 15 residues. Germline loops: CDR1 KGHSH, CDR2 LQKENI. V dropped 3 bases and J dropped 2; count of bases not matched to a gene: 4. CDR3 in DNA: TGTGCCAGCTCACCTGCGGGACAGGGAAACTATGGCTACACCTTC. Its protein is CASSPAGQGNYGYTF. Drawing the rest from reference TRBV18 and TRBJ1-2, the complete variable domain is NAGVMQNPRHLVRRRGQEARLRCSPMKGHSHVYWYRQLPEEGLKFMVYLQKENIIDESGMPKERFSAEFPKEGPSILRIQQVVRGDSAAYFCASSPAGQGNYGYTFGSGTRLTVV.

The chain couples TRBV11-2 to TRBJ1-1; D not resolved. The CDR3 loop spans 14 amino acids. V lost 0 bases and J lost 10, with 15 bases in between. Germline V lookup: CDR1 SGHAT, CDR2 FQNNGV. The CDR3, as DNA: TGTGCCAGCAGCTTAGAAAGGGTTCTAACGAGAGCTTTCTTT. It translates to CASSLERVLTRAFF.

The chain recombines TRBV5-1 with TRBJ1-1; D is perhaps TRBD1 (5 bases). The V and J ends lost 3 bases and 1 base respectively, with 16 bases between them. Germline lookup yields CDR1 SGHRS and CDR2 YFSETQ. The CDR3 spans 16 residues. CDR3 coding DNA: TGCGCCAGCAGCTCGAGGCCCGGACACGCGAACACTGAAGCTTTCTTT. Encoded protein: CASSSRPGHANTEAFF.

V gene TRBV10-1 combines with J gene TRBJ2-7; the match to TRBD2 covers 10 bases. CDR1 WNHNN and CDR2 SYGVQD come from the germline V gene (reference sequence). The CDR3 totals 16 residues. Trimming took 4 bases from V and 6 from J; bases not matched to a gene: 12. This CDR3 reads CASSGTVAGGLGEQYF. The CDR3 DNA is TGCGCCAGCAGTGGAACCGTAGCGGGAGGTCTCGGCGAGCAGTACTTC.

This chain links TRBV5-6 with TRBJ2-1, with D possibly TRBD1 on 6 matching bases. The CDR3 contains 17 residues. Deletions cut 3 bases from V and 6 bases from J, with 22 bases between. Germline CDR1 SGHDT, CDR2 YYEEEE. The CDR3 region has the DNA TGTGCCAGCAGCTCGCCCCCCCAGGGGCATCCCTCCAATGAGCAGTTCTTC. Protein sequence: CASSSPPQGHPSNEQFF.

This chain joins TRBV5-1 and TRBJ1-1; D might be TRBD1 (6 bases). Germline V gene sequence: CDR1 SGHRS, CDR2 YFSETQ. The CDR3 is 15 amino acids. Trimming took off 4 bases at V and 5 bases at J, with 18 bases between the two ends. CDR3 amino acids: CASSTDQGFRTEAFF. The CDR3 DNA reads TGCGCCAGCAGCACCGACCAGGGGTTTAGGACTGAAGCTTTCTTT.

The chain joins TRBV19 to TRBJ1-5; D might be TRBD1 (6 bases). The CDR3 is 17 residues long. The V gene's germline CDR1 is LNHDA and CDR2 SQIVND (reference sequence). V was shortened by 1 base and J by 4 bases, with 17 bases between the two germline ends. CDR3 coding DNA: TGTGCCAGTAGTATAGTGACAGGAGGTTCCATGAATCAGCCCCAGCATTTT. It specifies CASSIVTGGSMNQPQHF.

The chain is built from TRBV18 and TRBJ1-1; 9 nucleotides match TRBD1. Germline lookup yields CDR1 KGHSH and CDR2 LQKENI. The V segment lost 4 bases and the J segment 5 bases; nucleotides outside the gene matches: 8. The CDR3 length is 15 residues. The CDR3 is CASSQINRGPTEAFF. The CDR3 region has the DNA TGTGCCAGCTCACAAATCAACAGGGGGCCGACTGAAGCTTTCTTT. The whole variable domain, filled in from reference TRBV18 and TRBJ1-1, reads NAGVMQNPRHLVRRRGQEARLRCSPMKGHSHVYWYRQLPEEGLKFMVYLQKENIIDESGMPKERFSAEFPKEGPSILRIQQVVRGDSAAYFCASSQINRGPTEAFFGQGTRLTVV.

In its sample, this clone was seen once. The J gene is TRBJ2-1, the V gene TRBV19, with 10 bases aligning to TRBD2. The V gene's germline CDR1 is LNHDA and CDR2 SQIVND (reference sequence). V lost 7 bases and J lost 7; bases outside the gene matches: 4. The CDR3 is made up of 13 amino acids. CDR3 coding DNA: TGTGCCAGTAAAATAGCGGGAGGTAATGAGCAGTTCTTC. It yields the protein CASKIAGGNEQFF.

This chain joins TRBV21-1 and TRBJ1-4. TRBV21-1 represents a pseudogene. The CDR3 runs to 16 residues. The CDR3 sequence is CASSLRGGGCHEKLFF. CDR3 DNA: TGTGCCAGCAGCCTTCGGGGAGGGGGCTGTCATGAAAAACTGTTTTTT.